The TCR beta chain described here comes from a study of Tregs in tolerant kidney transplant recipients (dated by TCRdb to between 2018 and 2021). Study-level background: The transplants used related donors with nonmyeloablative bone marrow transplantation, and mixed chimerism in the human trials was transient. The study used TCRbeta sequencing to identify donor-specific regulatory T cells before combined kidney and bone marrow transplantation, then tracked those cells after transplant. Overall results and qualifications from the work: In tolerant patients, the expansion of donor-specific Tregs was greater than global Treg expansion, suggesting that the expansion was antigen-driven rather than nonspecific. Although technical replication error seemed to be minimal, the question of biological reproducibility was not addressed directly. Expanding Tregs with activated donor B cells appeared to identify the most biologically relevant and donor-specific TCRbeta repertoire. Because the study included only a small number of patients, the results must be confirmed in larger populations and under other immunosuppression protocols. Because the PCR primers were changed over time for some patients, nucleotide-level comparison could not be performed across the samples from those patients.

In the case of this clone: This clone's antigen is unknown. No quality values exist for individual bases; no much larger clone is one base distant.

For TCRbeta CDR3 sequencing, genomic DNA from the sorted cells was extracted using the QIAGEN DNeasy Blood and Tissue Kit. High-throughput TCRbeta CDR3 sequencing, which included PCR amplification with bias correction and internal controls, was done commercially through immunoSEQ. On the authors' methods: A unique productive TCRbeta sequence was defined by the CDR3 nucleotide sequence when primers matched, and otherwise by the CDR3 amino acid sequence together with the Vbeta and Jbeta genes. To correct sorting error, sequences shared between sorted populations at a frequency ratio of 2:1 or less were removed; the rest were assigned to the higher population. Donor-reactive sequences were defined as at least 5-fold expanded in CFSE-low cells versus unstimulated cells, with frequency of at least 0.01% in CFSE-low cells. Repertoire divergence was quantified by Jensen-Shannon divergence calculated from the top 100 TCRbeta sequences ranked by frequency. For samples with multiple sequencing runs, sorting error was corrected separately for each run before the runs were pooled. The table comes from immuneACCESS by way of TCRdb, which keeps in-frame sequences with V and J called. Part of the clones is missing from these tables; in studies checked, under half for an unresolved V gene and the rest for unknown reasons. That table is the source of V, J and clone size, and D and trimming were worked out from the DNA. Counted in this sample were some 64,000 clones; under 98% of them appeared once. The ten most abundant clones make up nearly 0.35% of the sample.

The label giving this sample's time point can be read as: blood sample drawn before combined kidney and bone marrow transplant. Unstimulated Tregs (CD4+CD25+CD127-), CD4+ non-Tregs (CD4+CD25-), CD4 and CD8 cells were FACS-sorted from thawed PBMCs. Before Treg sorting, thawed PBMCs were rested overnight at 37°C with 200 IU/ml IL-2. The patients were a few recipients of combined kidney and bone marrow transplants from the ITN036ST trial, and samples were available only from these trial subjects. Healthy control blood was separated into PBMCs by Ficoll density gradient and cryopreserved, and patient PBMCs were collected both before and after transplant. The CDR3 numbers 12 residues from cysteine through phenylalanine. Only CDR3 DNA remains: 36 bases, in frame from the first base.

The sequence was obtained from a human donor who received a combined kidney and bone marrow transplant. This receptor chain uses TRBV12-2 and TRBJ2-7; whether TRBD1, the table's D call, matches the DNA was not checked. TRBV12-2 is assigned pseudogene status. The input for sequencing was Tregs from blood, taken before the transplant. The CDR3 reads CGAGTGNYEQYF. In nucleotide form, the sequence is TGTGGGGCCGGGACAGGGAACTACGAGCAGTACTTC.